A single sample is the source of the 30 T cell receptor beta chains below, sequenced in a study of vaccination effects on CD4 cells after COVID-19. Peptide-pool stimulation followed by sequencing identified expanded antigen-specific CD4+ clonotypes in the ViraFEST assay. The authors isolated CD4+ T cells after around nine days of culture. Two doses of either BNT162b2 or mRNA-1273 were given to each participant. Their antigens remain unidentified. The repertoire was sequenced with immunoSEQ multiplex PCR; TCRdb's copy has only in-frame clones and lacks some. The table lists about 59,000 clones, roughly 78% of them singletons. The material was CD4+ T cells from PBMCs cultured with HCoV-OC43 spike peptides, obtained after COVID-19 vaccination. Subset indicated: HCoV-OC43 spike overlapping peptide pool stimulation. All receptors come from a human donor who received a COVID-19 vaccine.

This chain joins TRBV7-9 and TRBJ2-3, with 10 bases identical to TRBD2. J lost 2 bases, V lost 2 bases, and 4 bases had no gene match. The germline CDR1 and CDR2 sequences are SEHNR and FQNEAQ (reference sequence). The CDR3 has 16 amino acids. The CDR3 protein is CASSLLAGAITDTQYF. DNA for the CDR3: TGTGCCAGCAGCTTACTAGCGGGAGCAATCACAGATACGCAGTATTTT. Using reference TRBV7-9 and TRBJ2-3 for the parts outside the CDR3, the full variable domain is DTGVSQNPRHKITKRGQNVTFRCDPISEHNRLYWYRQTLGQGPEFLTYFQNEAQLEKSRLLSDRFSAERPKGSFSTLEIQRTEQGDSAMYLCASSLLAGAITDTQYFGPGTRLTVL.

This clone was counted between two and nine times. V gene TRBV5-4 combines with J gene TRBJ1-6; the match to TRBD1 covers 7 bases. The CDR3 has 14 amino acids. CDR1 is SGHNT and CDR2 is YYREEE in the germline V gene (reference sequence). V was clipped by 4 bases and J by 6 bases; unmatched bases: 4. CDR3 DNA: TGTGCCAGCAGCCCTGACAGGGCTAATTCACCCCTCCACTTT. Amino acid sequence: CASSPDRANSPLHF. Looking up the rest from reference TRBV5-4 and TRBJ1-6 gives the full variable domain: ETGVTQSPTHLIKTRGQQVTLRCSSQSGHNTVSWYQQALGQGPQFIFQYYREEENGRGNFPPRFSGLQFPNYSSELNVNALELDDSALYLCASSPDRANSPLHFGNGTRLTVT.

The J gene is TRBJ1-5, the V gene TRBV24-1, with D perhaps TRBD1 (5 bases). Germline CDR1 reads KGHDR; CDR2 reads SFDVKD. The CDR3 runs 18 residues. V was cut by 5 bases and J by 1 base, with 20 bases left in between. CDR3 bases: TGTGCCACCAGTGCGGGAGTAACTGGGGCTCTAAGCAATCAGCCCCAGCATTTT. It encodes CATSAGVTGALSNQPQHF.

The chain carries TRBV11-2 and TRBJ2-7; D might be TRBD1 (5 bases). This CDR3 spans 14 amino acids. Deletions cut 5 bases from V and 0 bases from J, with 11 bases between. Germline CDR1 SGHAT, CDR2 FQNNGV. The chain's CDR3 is CASSPPQGSYEQYV. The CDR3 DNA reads TGTGCCAGCAGCCCACCCCAGGGCTCCTACGAGCAGTACGTC.

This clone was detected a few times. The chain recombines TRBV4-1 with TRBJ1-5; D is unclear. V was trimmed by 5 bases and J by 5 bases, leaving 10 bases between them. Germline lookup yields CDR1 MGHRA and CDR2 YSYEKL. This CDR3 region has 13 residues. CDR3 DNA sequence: TGCGCCAGCAGCAAGCGGTTTGATCAGCCCCAGCATTTT. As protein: CASSKRFDQPQHF.

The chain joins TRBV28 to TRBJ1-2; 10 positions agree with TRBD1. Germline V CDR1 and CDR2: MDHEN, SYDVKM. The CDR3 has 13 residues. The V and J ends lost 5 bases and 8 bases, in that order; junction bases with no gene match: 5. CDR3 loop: CASSLRTGGGYTF. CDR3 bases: TGTGCCAGCAGTCTGAGGACAGGGGGAGGCTACACCTTC.

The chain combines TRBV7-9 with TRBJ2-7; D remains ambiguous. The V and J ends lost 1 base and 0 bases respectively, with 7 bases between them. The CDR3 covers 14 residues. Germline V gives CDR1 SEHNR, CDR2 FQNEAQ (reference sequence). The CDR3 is CASSLDGSSYEQYV. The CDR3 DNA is TGTGCCAGCAGCTTAGACGGGTCCTCCTACGAGCAGTACGTC.

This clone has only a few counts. CDR3 amino acids: CASSKGQGRAEAFF. CDR3 sequence (DNA): TGTGCCAGCAGCAAAGGACAGGGGCGGGCTGAAGCTTTCTTT. The rearrangement joins TRBV3-1 (or the pseudogene TRBV3-2) to TRBJ1-1, with TRBD1 identical over 9 bases. The germline V gene has CDR1 LGHDT and CDR2 YNNKEL (reference sequence). With V trimmed by 5 bases and J by 6 bases, 7 bases remained unmatched. The CDR3 covers 14 residues.

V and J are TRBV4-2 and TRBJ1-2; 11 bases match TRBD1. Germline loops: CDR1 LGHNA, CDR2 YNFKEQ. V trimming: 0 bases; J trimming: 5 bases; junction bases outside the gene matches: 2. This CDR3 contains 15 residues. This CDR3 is CASSQEGTGGYGYTF. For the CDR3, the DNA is TGTGCCAGCAGCCAAGAAGGGACAGGGGGTTATGGCTACACCTTC.

CDR3 residues: CASSLIQLAGRDTQYF. CDR3 sequence (DNA): TGTGCCAGCAGCTTAATTCAGCTAGCGGGGCGGGATACGCAGTATTTT. The gene calls are TRBV5-8 and TRBJ2-3; 9 bases agree with TRBD2. The V and J ends lost 2 bases and 6 bases, in that order; junction bases with no gene match: 10. CDR1 is SGHTS, CDR2 YDEGEE, per germline. The CDR3 is 16 amino acids. The complete variable domain, with remaining parts taken from reference TRBV5-8 and TRBJ2-3, reads EAGVTQSPTHLIKTRGQQATLRCSPISGHTSVYWYQQALGLGLQFLLWYDEGEERNRGNFPPRFSGRQFPNYSSELNVNALELEDSALYLCASSLIQLAGRDTQYFGPGTRLTVL.

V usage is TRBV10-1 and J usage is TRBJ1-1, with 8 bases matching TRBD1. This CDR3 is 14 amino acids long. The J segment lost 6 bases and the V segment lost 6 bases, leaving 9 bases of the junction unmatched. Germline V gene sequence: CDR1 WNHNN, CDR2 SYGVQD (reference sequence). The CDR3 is CASSARTGSAEAFF. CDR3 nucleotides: TGCGCCAGCAGCGCCCGGACAGGGAGCGCTGAAGCTTTCTTT.

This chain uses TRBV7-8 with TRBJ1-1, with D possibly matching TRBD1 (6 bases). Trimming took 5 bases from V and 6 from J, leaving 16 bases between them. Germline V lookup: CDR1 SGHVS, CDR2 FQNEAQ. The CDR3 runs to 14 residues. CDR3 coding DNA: TGTGCCAGCAGCGCAATCGGGGGGCGTGCTGAAGCTTTCTTT. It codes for CASSAIGGRAEAFF.

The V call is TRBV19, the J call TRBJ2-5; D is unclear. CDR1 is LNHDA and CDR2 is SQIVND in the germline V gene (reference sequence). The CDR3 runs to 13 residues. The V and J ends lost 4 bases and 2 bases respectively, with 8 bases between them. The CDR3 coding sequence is TGTGCCAGTAGTAACTCGGAGCAAGAGACCCAGTACTTC. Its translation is CASSNSEQETQYF.

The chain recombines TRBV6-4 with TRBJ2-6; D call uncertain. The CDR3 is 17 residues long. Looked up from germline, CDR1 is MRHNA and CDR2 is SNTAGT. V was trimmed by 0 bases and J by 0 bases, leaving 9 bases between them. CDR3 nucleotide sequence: TGTGCCAGCAGTGACTCAGGGCAGCCCTCTGGGGCCAACGTCCTGACTTTC. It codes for CASSDSGQPSGANVLTF.

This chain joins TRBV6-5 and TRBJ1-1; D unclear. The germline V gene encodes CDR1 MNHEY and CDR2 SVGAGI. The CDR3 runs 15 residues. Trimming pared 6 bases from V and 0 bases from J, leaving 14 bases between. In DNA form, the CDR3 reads TGTGCCAGCAGACCCCCAGGAGCCTTGAACACTGAAGCTTTCTTT. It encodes CASRPPGALNTEAFF.

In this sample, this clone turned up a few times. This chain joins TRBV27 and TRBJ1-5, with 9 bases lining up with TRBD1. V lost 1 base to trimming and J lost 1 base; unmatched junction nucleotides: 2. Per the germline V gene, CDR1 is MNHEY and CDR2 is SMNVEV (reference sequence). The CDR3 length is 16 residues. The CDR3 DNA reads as TGTGCCAGCAGTTTATGGGGACAGGGAAGCAATCAGCCCCAGCATTTT. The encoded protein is CASSLWGQGSNQPQHF.

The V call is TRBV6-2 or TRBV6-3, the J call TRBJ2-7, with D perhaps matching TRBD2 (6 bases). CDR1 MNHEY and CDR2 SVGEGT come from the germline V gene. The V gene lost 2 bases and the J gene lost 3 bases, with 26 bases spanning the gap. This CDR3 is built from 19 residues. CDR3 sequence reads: CASSYPSSGRVGLYYEQYV. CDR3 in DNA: TGTGCCAGCAGTTACCCCTCATCCGGACGGGTCGGACTATACTACGAGCAGTACGTC.

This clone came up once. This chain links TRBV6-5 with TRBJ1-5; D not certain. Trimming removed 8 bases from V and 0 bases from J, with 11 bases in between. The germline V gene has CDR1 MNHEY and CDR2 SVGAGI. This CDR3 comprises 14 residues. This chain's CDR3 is CASLIGNSNQPQHF. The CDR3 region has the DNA TGTGCCAGCTTGATTGGTAATAGCAATCAGCCCCAGCATTTT.

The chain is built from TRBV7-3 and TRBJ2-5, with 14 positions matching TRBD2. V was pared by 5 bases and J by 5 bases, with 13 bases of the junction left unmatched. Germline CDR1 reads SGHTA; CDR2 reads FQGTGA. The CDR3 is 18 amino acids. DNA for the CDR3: TGTGCCAGCAGCCGTAAGAAGACTAGCGGGGGGGTAGACGAGACCCAGTACTTC. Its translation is CASSRKKTSGGVDETQYF.

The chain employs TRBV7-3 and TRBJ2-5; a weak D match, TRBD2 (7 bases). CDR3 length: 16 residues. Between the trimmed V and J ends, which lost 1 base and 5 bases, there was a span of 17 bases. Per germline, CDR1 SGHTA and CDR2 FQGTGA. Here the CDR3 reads CASSLRGGGARETQYF. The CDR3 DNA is TGTGCCAGCAGCTTAAGAGGGGGGGGAGCGCGGGAGACCCAGTACTTC.

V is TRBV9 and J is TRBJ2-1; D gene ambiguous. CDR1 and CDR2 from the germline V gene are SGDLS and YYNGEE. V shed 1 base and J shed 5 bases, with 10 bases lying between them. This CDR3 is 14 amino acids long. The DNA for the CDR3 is TGTGCCAGCAGCGTAAAGGGAACCAACAATGAGCAGTTCTTC. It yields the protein CASSVKGTNNEQFF. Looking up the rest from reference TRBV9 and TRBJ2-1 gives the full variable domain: DSGVTQTPKHLITATGQRVTLRCSPRSGDLSVYWYQQSLDQGLQFLIQYYNGEERAKGNILERFSAQQFPDLHSELNLSSLELGDSALYFCASSVKGTNNEQFFGPGTRLTVL.

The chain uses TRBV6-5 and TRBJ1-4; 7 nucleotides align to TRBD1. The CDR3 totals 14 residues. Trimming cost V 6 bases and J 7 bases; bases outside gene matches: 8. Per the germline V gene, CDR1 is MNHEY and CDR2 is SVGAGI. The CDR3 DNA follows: TGTGCCAGCAGCCGGGACAGATGGGGTGAAAAACTGTTTTTT. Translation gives CASSRDRWGEKLFF.

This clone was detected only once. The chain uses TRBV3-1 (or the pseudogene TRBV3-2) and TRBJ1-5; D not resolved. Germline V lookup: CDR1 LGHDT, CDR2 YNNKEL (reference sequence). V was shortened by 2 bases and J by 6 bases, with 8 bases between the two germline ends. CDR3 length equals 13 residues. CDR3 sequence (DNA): TGTGCCAGCAGCCAACTTCCCTCTCAGCCCCAGCATTTT. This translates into CASSQLPSQPQHF.

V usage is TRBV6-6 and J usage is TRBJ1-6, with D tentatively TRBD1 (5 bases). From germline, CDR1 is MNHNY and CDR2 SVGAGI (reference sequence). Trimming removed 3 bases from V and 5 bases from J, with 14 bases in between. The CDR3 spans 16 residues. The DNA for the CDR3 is TGTGCCAGCAGTTATCCCTTAAGACAGAATAATTCACCCCTCCACTTT. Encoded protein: CASSYPLRQNNSPLHF.

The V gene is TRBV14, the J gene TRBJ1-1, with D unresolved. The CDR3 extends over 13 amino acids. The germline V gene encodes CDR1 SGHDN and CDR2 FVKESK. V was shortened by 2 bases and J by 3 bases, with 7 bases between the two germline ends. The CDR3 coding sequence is TGTGCCAGCAGCCAATATTTGGACACTGAAGCTTTCTTT. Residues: CASSQYLDTEAFF.

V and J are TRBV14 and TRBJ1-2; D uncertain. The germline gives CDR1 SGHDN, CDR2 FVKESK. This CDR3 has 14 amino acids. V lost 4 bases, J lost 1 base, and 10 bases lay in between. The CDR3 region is CASSRRVDNYGYTF. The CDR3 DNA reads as TGTGCCAGCAGCCGGAGGGTTGATAACTATGGCTACACCTTC.

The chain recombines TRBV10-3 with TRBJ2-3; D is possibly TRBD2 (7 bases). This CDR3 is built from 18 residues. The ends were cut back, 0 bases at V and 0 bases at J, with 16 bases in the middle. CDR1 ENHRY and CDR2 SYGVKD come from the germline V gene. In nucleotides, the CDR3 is TGTGCCATCAGTGAGTCGTTTTGGGCGGGGGCTAGCACAGATACGCAGTATTTT. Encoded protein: CAISESFWAGASTDTQYF.

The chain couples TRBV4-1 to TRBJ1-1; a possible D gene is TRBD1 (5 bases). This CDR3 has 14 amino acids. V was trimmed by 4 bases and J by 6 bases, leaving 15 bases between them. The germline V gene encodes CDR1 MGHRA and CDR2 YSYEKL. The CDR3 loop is CASSPMGRRPEAFF. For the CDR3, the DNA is TGCGCCAGCAGCCCTATGGGACGCCGGCCTGAAGCTTTCTTT.

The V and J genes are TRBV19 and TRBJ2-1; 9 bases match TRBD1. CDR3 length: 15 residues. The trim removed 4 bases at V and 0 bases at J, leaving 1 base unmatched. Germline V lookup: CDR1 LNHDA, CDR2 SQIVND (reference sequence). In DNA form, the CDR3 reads TGTGCCAGTAGTAGACAGGGGGGCTCCTACAATGAGCAGTTCTTC. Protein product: CASSRQGGSYNEQFF.

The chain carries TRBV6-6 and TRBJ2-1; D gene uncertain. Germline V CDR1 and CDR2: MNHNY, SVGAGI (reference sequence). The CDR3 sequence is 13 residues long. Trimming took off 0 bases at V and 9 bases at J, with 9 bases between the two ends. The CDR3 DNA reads TGTGCCAGCAGTTACTCTGTCGGGTCTGAGCAGTTCTTC. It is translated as CASSYSVGSEQFF.